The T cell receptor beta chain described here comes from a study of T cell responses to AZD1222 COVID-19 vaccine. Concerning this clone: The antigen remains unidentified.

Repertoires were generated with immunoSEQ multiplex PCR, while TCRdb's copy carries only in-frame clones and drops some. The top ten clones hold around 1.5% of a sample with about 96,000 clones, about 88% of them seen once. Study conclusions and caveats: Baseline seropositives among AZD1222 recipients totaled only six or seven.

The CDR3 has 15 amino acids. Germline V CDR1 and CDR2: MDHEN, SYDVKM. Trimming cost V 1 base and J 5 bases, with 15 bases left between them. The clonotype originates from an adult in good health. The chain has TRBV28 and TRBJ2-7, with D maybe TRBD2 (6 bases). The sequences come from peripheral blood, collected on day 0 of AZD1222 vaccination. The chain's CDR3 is CASSLSATSSNEQYF. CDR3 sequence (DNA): TGTGCCAGCAGTTTATCAGCGACTAGTTCCAACGAGCAGTACTTC.